These 25 T cell receptor beta chains share one sample of origin, sequenced in a study of OX40 agonist ivuxolimab in advanced cancers. The table came from immunoSEQ multiplex PCR; TCRdb's copy has only in-frame clones and leaves some out. Here the sample spans about 84,000 clones, 94% being singletons. The starting material was CD4+ or CD8+ T cells sorted from blood, obtained in a trial of the OX40 agonist ivuxolimab. The receptors stem from an adult with an advanced solid tumor such as melanoma, head and neck, liver or kidney cancer.

The rearrangement uses TRBV7-9 and TRBJ2-7; D call uncertain. Germline V lookup: CDR1 SEHNR, CDR2 FQNEAQ (reference sequence). V lost 10 bases and J 6 bases, leaving 13 bases between the germline ends. This CDR3 is built from 11 residues. The CDR3 here is CAIHAKGEQYF. The CDR3 DNA follows: TGTGCCATCCATGCTAAGGGCGAGCAGTACTTC.

In its sample, this clone was seen once. V and J are TRBV7-6 and TRBJ2-4, with 7 positions matching TRBD2. Germline trimming cut 1 base from V and 9 bases from J; bases unmatched to any gene: 6. Germline assignment: CDR1 SGHVS and CDR2 FNYEAQ. The CDR3 is 14 amino acids. The CDR3 loop is CASSLGQGGGIQYF. CDR3 sequence (DNA): TGTGCCAGCAGCTTAGGCCAGGGCGGGGGCATTCAGTACTTC.

This clone has a single count. The chain couples TRBV4-1 to TRBJ2-1, with no clear D. The CDR3 runs to 17 residues. CDR1 MGHRA and CDR2 YSYEKL come from the germline V gene. Trimming left V 4 bases short and J 0 bases short, with 16 bases between. CDR3 sequence: CASSPWAGESSYNEQFF. Written as DNA, the CDR3 is TGCGCCAGCAGCCCCTGGGCTGGAGAAAGCTCCTACAATGAGCAGTTCTTC.

V gene TRBV28 combines with J gene TRBJ1-5, with D perhaps matching TRBD1 (5 bases). The CDR3 length is 15 residues. Trimming pared 2 bases from V and 0 bases from J, leaving 8 bases between. Looked up from germline, CDR1 is MDHEN and CDR2 is SYDVKM. The CDR3 sequence: CASSLTGHSNQPQHF. The CDR3, as DNA: TGTGCCAGCAGTTTAACAGGCCATAGCAATCAGCCCCAGCATTTT.

J is TRBJ1-1 and V is TRBV28; the match to TRBD1 covers 10 bases. This CDR3 contains 13 residues. Germline assignment: CDR1 MDHEN and CDR2 SYDVKM. Unmatched junction bases numbered 0, after V lost 5 bases and J lost 3 bases. CDR3 amino acids: CASSGQGDTEAFF. The CDR3 nucleotides read TGTGCCAGCAGTGGACAGGGGGACACTGAAGCTTTCTTT.

This clone appeared a few times. This sequence joins TRBV7-9 and TRBJ2-1; D might be TRBD2 (5 bases). The V end was cut by 5 bases, the J end by 6 bases, with 14 bases between. The CDR3 loop spans 14 amino acids. Germline V gene data show CDR1 as SEHNR and CDR2 as FQNEAQ (reference sequence). The CDR3 DNA reads TGTGCCAGCAGCCAGACGGGGTGGGGCAATGAGCAGTTCTTC. As protein: CASSQTGWGNEQFF.

The rearrangement joins TRBV15 to TRBJ2-5, with D possibly matching TRBD1 (6 bases). V gave up 0 bases and J gave up 5 bases, with 34 bases separating them. The CDR3 has 22 amino acids. Germline V lookup: CDR1 LNHNV, CDR2 YYDKDF (reference sequence). This chain's CDR3 is CATSRDEIGQYLSLGVSETQYF. The CDR3 DNA follows: TGTGCCACCAGCAGAGATGAGATCGGACAGTACCTTTCTTTAGGGGTCTCCGAGACCCAGTACTTC.

J is TRBJ2-7 and V is TRBV5-6; 7 bases fit TRBD1. There are 15 residues in the CDR3. The germline V gene encodes CDR1 SGHDT and CDR2 YYEEEE. V shed 3 bases and J 2 bases; nucleotides not matched to a gene: 8. The CDR3: CASSWGQMSAYEQYF. Here the CDR3 DNA reads TGTGCCAGCAGCTGGGGACAGATGTCGGCCTACGAGCAGTACTTC.

The V and J genes are TRBV29-1 and TRBJ2-1; D is possibly TRBD2 (6 bases). Germline values: CDR1 SQVTM, CDR2 ANQGSEA. Between the trimmed V and J ends, which lost 3 bases and 2 bases, there was a span of 8 bases. This CDR3 region has 13 residues. The CDR3 DNA reads as TGCAGCGTTGAGGGCGGGGCCTACAATGAGCAGTTCTTC. Amino acid sequence: CSVEGGAYNEQFF.

V is TRBV11-1 and J is TRBJ2-7; 7 nucleotides match TRBD1. J gave up 5 bases and V 1 base, and 14 bases lay outside the gene matches. This CDR3 has 17 residues. In germline, CDR1 is SGHAT, CDR2 FQDESV (reference sequence). CDR3 in amino acids: CASSLESGTVSAHEQYF. CDR3 nucleotide sequence: TGTGCCAGCAGCTTAGAGTCCGGGACAGTTTCCGCCCACGAGCAGTACTTC.

V usage is TRBV7-3 and J usage is TRBJ2-2; TRBD2 matches at 11 bases. The CDR3 loop spans 20 amino acids. From germline, CDR1 is SGHTA and CDR2 FQGTGA. V shed 5 bases and J 2 bases; nucleotides not matched to a gene: 16. CDR3 bases: TGTGCCAGCAGCGTCCGAGGGACTAGCGGAGGGGATCCTAACACCGGGGAGCTGTTTTTT. Its translation: CASSVRGTSGGDPNTGELFF.

This sequence joins TRBV2 and TRBJ1-2; tentatively, D is TRBD1 (6 bases). The CDR3 loop spans 14 amino acids. Germline CDR1 reads SNHLY; CDR2 reads FYNNEI. V was pared by 9 bases and J by 4 bases, with 18 bases between. The chain's CDR3 is CASWLGGAGYGYTF. In DNA, the CDR3 is TGTGCCAGTTGGCTGGGGGGCGCCGGCTATGGCTACACCTTC. Based on the CDR3 plus reference TRBV2 and TRBJ1-2, the full variable domain is EPEVTQTPSHQVTQMGQEVILRCVPISNHLYFYWYRQILGQKVEFLVSFYNNEISEKSEIFDDQFSVERPDGSNFTLKIRSTKLEDSAMYFCASWLGGAGYGYTFGSGTRLTVV.

The chain joins TRBV2 to TRBJ2-7; D not resolved. V lost 4 bases to trimming and J lost 2 bases, with 9 bases between them. Looked up from germline, CDR1 is SNHLY and CDR2 is FYNNEI. The CDR3 extends over 13 amino acids. The CDR3 region has the DNA TGTGCCAGCAGTGGGTCATATACCTACGAGCAGTACTTC. This encodes CASSGSYTYEQYF.

The chain employs TRBV7-8 and TRBJ2-7, with TRBD2 matching over 9 bases. Germline V gene lookup returns CDR1 SGHVS and CDR2 FQNEAQ. V was pared by 5 bases and J by 6 bases, with 14 bases of the junction left unmatched. The length of the CDR3 is 16 residues. CDR3 sequence (DNA): TGTGCCAGCAGCCCTCAATCCCTAGCGGGATTCGGCGAGCAGTACTTC. Amino acids: CASSPQSLAGFGEQYF.

This chain joins TRBV14 and TRBJ2-5, with D perhaps TRBD1 (6 bases). The germline CDR1 and CDR2 sequences are SGHDN and FVKESK. Trimming took off 0 bases at V and 5 bases at J, with 10 bases between the two ends. This CDR3 spans 14 amino acids. The CDR3 here is CASSQDQGRETQYF. The CDR3 DNA is TGTGCCAGCAGCCAAGATCAGGGGCGCGAGACCCAGTACTTC.

V usage is TRBV7-6 and J usage is TRBJ2-1; D uncertain. V was clipped by 5 bases and J by 2 bases, with 22 bases between them. Germline V lookup: CDR1 SGHVS, CDR2 FNYEAQ. This CDR3 has 18 residues. For the CDR3, the DNA is TGTGCCAGCAGCCCCCGTATTCAGCCCACCAGCACCTACAATGAGCAGTTCTTC. This encodes CASSPRIQPTSTYNEQFF.

This chain uses TRBV14 with TRBJ2-1; D call uncertain. This CDR3 region has 13 residues. Germline V gives CDR1 SGHDN, CDR2 FVKESK. V was trimmed by 4 bases and J by 4 bases, leaving 8 bases between them. CDR3 nucleotide sequence: TGTGCCAGCAGCCCGAAGGGATACAATGAGCAGTTCTTC. Translated: CASSPKGYNEQFF. The variable domain in full, with the rest retrieved from reference TRBV14 and TRBJ2-1, is EAGVTQFPSHSVIEKGQTVTLRCDPISGHDNLYWYRRVMGKEIKFLLHFVKESKQDESGMPNNRFLAERTGGTYSTLKVQPAELEDSGVYFCASSPKGYNEQFFGPGTRLTVL.

This rearrangement joins TRBV5-6 to TRBJ1-1; D call uncertain. This CDR3 has 13 amino acids. CDR1 and CDR2 from the germline V gene are SGHDT and YYEEEE. The V end was cut by 5 bases, the J end by 3 bases, with 11 bases between. The CDR3 region is CASSRTGHTEAFF. The CDR3 DNA follows: TGTGCCAGCAGTCGGACGGGTCACACTGAAGCTTTCTTT.

This clone was counted only a few times. DNA for the CDR3: TGTGCCAGCAGCCAAGTGTCTGGGGGGGGCTACGAGCAGTACTTC. The encoded protein is CASSQVSGGGYEQYF. The chain recombines TRBV4-2 with TRBJ2-7, with 7 nucleotides matching TRBD2. Looked up from germline, CDR1 is LGHNA and CDR2 is YNFKEQ. V lost 1 base, J lost 3 bases, and 6 bases stayed unmatched. The CDR3 loop spans 15 amino acids.

This clone was seen just once. The chain is built from TRBV5-4 and TRBJ2-7; 13 nucleotides align to TRBD2. The CDR3 is made up of 15 amino acids. V shed 7 bases, J shed 5 bases, and the junction held 9 bases outside the gene matches. Germline V lookup: CDR1 SGHNT, CDR2 YYREEE (reference sequence). The CDR3 protein is CASATSGRAVNEQYF. The CDR3 DNA follows: TGTGCCAGCGCCACTAGCGGGAGGGCCGTTAACGAGCAGTACTTC.

The CDR3 protein is CASSYLTSGRTLNEQFF. DNA for the CDR3: TGTGCCAGCAGCTACCTGACTAGCGGGAGAACGCTAAATGAGCAGTTCTTC. The chain couples TRBV7-6 to TRBJ2-1; 12 bases map to TRBD2. V gave up 4 bases and J gave up 7 bases; unmatched junction bases: 11. The CDR3 is 17 amino acids. CDR1 is SGHVS and CDR2 is FNYEAQ in the germline V gene.

This clone was detected only once. The genes are TRBV6-4 and TRBJ2-7; D gene ambiguous. Germline V lookup: CDR1 MRHNA, CDR2 SNTAGT. Trimming stripped 0 bases from V and 5 bases from J, with 5 bases between. This CDR3 region has 12 residues. CDR3 coding DNA: TGTGCCAGCAGTGACTCGATGGACGAGCAGTACTTC. Protein: CASSDSMDEQYF.

The chain employs TRBV5-6 and TRBJ2-1; 8 bases are shared with TRBD2. Trimming cost V 1 base and J 7 bases; bases outside gene matches: 10. CDR1 is SGHDT and CDR2 is YYEEEE in the germline V gene. The CDR3 is made up of 16 amino acids. Here the CDR3 reads CASSLTIGRDMNEQFF. CDR3 nucleotide sequence: TGTGCCAGCAGCTTGACTATCGGGAGGGACATGAATGAGCAGTTCTTC.

The chain has TRBV28 and TRBJ1-1; D is unresolved. The CDR3 is made up of 13 amino acids. Germline CDR1 MDHEN, CDR2 SYDVKM. Deletions cut 6 bases from V and 6 bases from J, with 14 bases between. The CDR3 coding sequence is TGTGCCAGCAGCGACACTACCCCGGCTGAAGCTTTCTTT. This encodes CASSDTTPAEAFF.

The V and J genes are TRBV29-1 and TRBJ2-1, with 10 bases lining up with TRBD2. The junction had 2 bases not matched to a gene; V was cut back by 6 bases and J by 0 bases. The CDR3 length is 14 residues. Looked up from germline, CDR1 is SQVTM and CDR2 is ANQGSEA. The CDR3 sequence is CSVASGSSYNEQFF. Written as DNA, the CDR3 is TGCAGCGTAGCTAGCGGGAGCTCCTACAATGAGCAGTTCTTC.